Listed below are T cell receptor beta chains from one sample, sequenced in a study of shared clonotypes between healthy human individuals. Profiled with immunoSEQ multiplex PCR; TCRdb holds only in-frame clones, not every one. The sample gives more than 850,000 clones, around three quarters of which show up once; under 0.65% is in the top ten. The specimen sequenced was memory CD4+ T cells from PBMCs. The source is a man aged 18-30 years in good health. Some clones in this sample may be carry-over from other donors' samples. The CDR3 runs from the conserved cysteine through the conserved F or W. A D gene is named only where the DNA matches it firmly. Size is omitted from some rows. Given values are once, few, many or a class for expanded clones.

d_gene,j_gene,abundance,v_gene,CDR3nt,CDR3aa
TRBD1,TRBJ1-1,few,TRBV5-1,TGCGCCAGCAGGCCGCTGACAGGGGCCCCGGGTGAAGCTTTCTTT,CASRPLTGAPGEAFF
.,TRBJ2-2,.,TRBV7-8,TGTGCCAGCAGCCCCCTAGCGAACATCGGGGAGCTGTTTTTT,CASSPLANIGELFF
.,TRBJ1-5,.,TRBV15,TGTGCCACCAGCAGAGAAGAGTGGGACACCATATGGCTTGGACGACAGCCCCAGCATTTT,CATSREEWDTIWLGRQPQHF
.,TRBJ2-1,.,TRBV18,TGTGCCAGCTCACCATTTCAAATCAATGAGCAGTTCTTC,CASSPFQINEQFF
.,TRBJ2-4,.,TRBV29-1,TGCAGCGTTGTTAGCGTGAACATTCAGTACTTC,CSVVSVNIQYF
.,TRBJ1-4,.,TRBV15,TGTGCCACCAGCAGAGACAATCGTGGGGAAAAACTGTTTTTT,CATSRDNRGEKLFF
.,TRBJ2-7,.,TRBV7-2,TGTGCCAGCAGCTACGCAACAGAAACGCAGTACTTC,CASSYATETQYF
TRBD2,TRBJ2-7,.,TRBV5-1,TGCGCCAGCAGCACCACCGGGACTAGCGGGAGCGAGCAGTACTTC,CASSTTGTSGSEQYF
TRBD1,TRBJ1-2,.,TRBV6-5,TGTGCCAGCGGCGTAAACAGGGGGCGCACCGAGGGCTACACCTTC,CASGVNRGRTEGYTF
.,TRBJ1-4,.,TRBV4-3,TGCGCCAGCAGCCAAGTTGGGGGGACTGCGAGTGAAAAACTGTTTTTT,CASSQVGGTASEKLFF
TRBD1,TRBJ1-1,.,TRBV28,TGTGCCAGCAGTTGGGACCTGACAGGGGGCACTGAAGCTTTCTTT,CASSWDLTGGTEAFF
.,TRBJ1-2,.,TRBV6-5,TGTGCCAGCAGTTACTCAGGGTTAGATGGCTACACCTTC,CASSYSGLDGYTF
.,TRBJ2-1,.,TRBV2,TGTGCCAGCAGTTCTAGCGAGTTGGGGCAGTTCTTC,CASSSSELGQFF
TRBD1,TRBJ1-1,.,TRBV5-1,TGCGCCAGCAGCACGGGACAGCCGGCCCTGGGGACTGAAGCTTTCTTT,CASSTGQPALGTEAFF
TRBD1,TRBJ2-7,.,TRBV5-1,TGCGCCAGCAGCACTAACACAGGGGCCACTCTCGTGAAGTACTTC,CASSTNTGATLVKYF
TRBD2,TRBJ2-5,few,TRBV7-3,TGTGCCAGCAGCGGAGGACTAGCGGGAGAGACCCAGTACTTC,CASSGGLAGETQYF
TRBD1,TRBJ2-7,.,TRBV7-2,TGTGCCAGCAGCCCCCGGGCAGGGGGTTACGAGCAGTACTTC,CASSPRAGGYEQYF
.,TRBJ2-7,.,TRBV14,TGTGCCAGCAGCCAAGGTAATTCCTACGAGCAGTACTTC,CASSQGNSYEQYF
.,TRBJ2-7,.,TRBV6-1,TGTGCCAGCAGTGGGACTGCCCACGAGCAGTACTTC,CASSGTAHEQYF
.,TRBJ2-5,.,TRBV7-2,TGTGCCACCCAACGGGCCGCAACCCAGTACTTC,CATQRAATQYF
TRBD1,TRBJ2-2,.,TRBV7-6,TGTGCCAGCAGCTGGGACAGTCGGCAAACCGGGGAGCTGTTTTTT,CASSWDSRQTGELFF
.,TRBJ2-1,.,TRBV7-3,TGTGCCAGCAGCCCACATCCTGGGGCGGGACTTGAGCAGTTCTTC,CASSPHPGAGLEQFF
TRBD1,TRBJ2-2,.,TRBV5-1,TGCGCCAGCAGCCCGGGGACAGGAGGGACCTTCGGGGAGCTGTTTTTT,CASSPGTGGTFGELFF
TRBD2,TRBJ2-1,.,TRBV9,TGTGCCAGCAGCGCGGGTTGGACTAGCGGGACCAATGAGCAGTTCTTC,CASSAGWTSGTNEQFF
.,TRBJ1-3,.,TRBV7-8,TGTGCCAGCAGCCCGACCTCTGGAAACACCATATATTTT,CASSPTSGNTIYF
.,TRBJ2-1,.,TRBV14,TGTGCCAGCAGCCAAGATAGGGCCGAAAGAGATGAGCAGTTCTTC,CASSQDRAERDEQFF
.,TRBJ1-5,.,TRBV28,TGTGCCGTTACCCCTAATGGGAGGGGAATTCAGCCCCAGCATTTT,CAVTPNGRGIQPQHF
.,TRBJ1-5,.,TRBV27,TGTGCCAGCAGTCCACGCGGGAAAGTTAGCAATCAGCCCCAGCATTTT,CASSPRGKVSNQPQHF
.,TRBJ1-2,.,TRBV9,TGTGCCAGCAGCGTAGCGGGAGATAACTATGGCTACACCTTC,CASSVAGDNYGYTF
.,TRBJ2-2,once,TRBV18,TGTGCCAGCTCACCACCGCTCAGGGTGCGAACCGGGGAGCTGTTTTTT,CASSPPLRVRTGELFF
.,TRBJ1-2,.,TRBV6-5,TGTGCCAGCAGTTACGACCCCTTTGGGAGGGACGGCTACACCTTC,CASSYDPFGRDGYTF
TRBD1,TRBJ2-3,.,TRBV25-1,TGTGCCAGCAGTCGGACAGGGAGCACAGATACGCAGTATTTT,CASSRTGSTDTQYF
.,TRBJ2-3,.,TRBV19,TGTGCCAGTAAGAGAATGGCACCCAGCACAGATACGCAGTATTTT,CASKRMAPSTDTQYF
TRBD2,TRBJ2-1,.,TRBV30,TGTGCCTGGAGTTTTGCGGGAGTATTTGAGCAGTTCTTC,CAWSFAGVFEQFF
TRBD2,TRBJ2-7,.,TRBV25-1,TGTGCGTTGCAAGAGTGCTTGGCGGGGGTGCACGAGCAGTACTTC,CALQECLAGVHEQYF
TRBD2,TRBJ2-7,.,TRBV19,TGTGCCAGTGGTCGCGGGAGGGACTCCTACGAGCAGTACTTC,CASGRGRDSYEQYF
.,TRBJ2-6,.,TRBV5-1,TGCGCCAGCAGCCAAGGGGGCTCTGGGGCCAACGTCCTGACTTTC,CASSQGGSGANVLTF
.,TRBJ2-5,.,TRBV7-2,TGTGCCAGCAGCTTAGTTGGCGGCGGAGCAGGGACCCAGTACTTC,CASSLVGGGAGTQYF
.,TRBJ2-2,.,TRBV21-1,TGTGCCAGCAGGAGTACTAGCCCATGCTCCGGGGAGCTGTTTTTT,CASRSTSPCSGELFF
.,TRBJ2-2,.,TRBV27,TGTGCCAGCAGTTTACAGGTTCTCACCGGGGAGCTGTTTTTT,CASSLQVLTGELFF
.,TRBJ2-1,once,TRBV18,TGTGCCAGCTCACCGGGTGTGGCGGGGTCCTACAATGAGCAGTTCTTC,CASSPGVAGSYNEQFF
.,TRBJ2-3,.,TRBV4-1,TGCGCCAGCAGCCTCAAAAGCAATGAAGATACGCAGTATTTT,CASSLKSNEDTQYF
TRBD2,TRBJ2-1,.,TRBV7-3,TGTGCCAGCAGCGTAAGACCGGGACTAGCTTCTCTTGGTTTGTACAATGAGCAGTTCTTC,CASSVRPGLASLGLYNEQFF
TRBD1,TRBJ1-5,.,TRBV18,TGTGCCAGCTCACCTTCGACAGGGACCCGCAATCAGCCCCAGCATTTT,CASSPSTGTRNQPQHF
.,TRBJ1-1,.,TRBV7-3,TGTGCCAGCAGCTTTGCACAGGACACTGAAGCTTTCTTT,CASSFAQDTEAFF
TRBD1,TRBJ1-1,few,TRBV28,TGTGCCAGCAGTTTATCCGGGGGGACAGGGTTACGGATGAACACTGAAGCTTTCTTT,CASSLSGGTGLRMNTEAFF
.,TRBJ2-1,.,TRBV7-9,TGTGCCAGCAGCACATACAATGAGCAGTTCTTC,CASSTYNEQFF
TRBD1,TRBJ1-5,.,TRBV6-5,TGTGCCAGCAGGCAGGGGGCTGGAAACAATCAGCCCCAGCATTTT,CASRQGAGNNQPQHF
.,TRBJ2-5,.,TRBV7-8,TGTGCCAGCAGCCCTCAGGGGGAGACCCAGTACTTC,CASSPQGETQYF
TRBD2,TRBJ2-2,once,TRBV9,TGTGCCAGCAGCGTAGGGCTAGCGGTGAACACCGGGGAGCTGTTTTTT,CASSVGLAVNTGELFF
TRBD2,TRBJ2-3,.,TRBV30,TGTGCCTGGAGTCGGGGGGGTAGCGAGGCAGATACGCAGTATTTT,CAWSRGGSEADTQYF
.,TRBJ2-3,.,TRBV14,TGTGCCAGCAGCCCGTCGGGCCGGCGAGATACGCAGTATTTT,CASSPSGRRDTQYF